This T cell receptor (beta chain) is from a study of blood T cell repertoires in COVID-19. Study-level information: T cells, B-cell-depleted T cells, or PBMCs provided the cDNA or gDNA that served as material.

V lost 0 bases and J lost 5; bases outside the gene matches: 16. Germline V gives CDR1 PRHDT, CDR2 FYEKMQ (reference sequence). This CDR3 is built from 19 residues. A few counts support this clone. Assay used: immunoSEQ multiplex PCR; TCRdb lists only in-frame clones, some missing. Here the sample spans roughly 73,000 clones, about 84% being singletons. This receptor was taken from a woman aged 60-75 years with acute or convalescent COVID-19. The sequenced sample was peripheral blood. The V call is TRBV13, the J call TRBJ2-1, with TRBD2 matching over 7 bases. The CDR3 here is CASSLGVRTGGIRNNEQFF. CDR3 DNA sequence: TGTGCCAGCAGCTTAGGCGTCAGGACGGGGGGAATTCGAAACAATGAGCAGTTCTTC. The entire variable domain, with the rest obtained from reference TRBV13 and TRBJ2-1, is as follows: AAGVIQSPRHLIKEKRETATLKCYPIPRHDTVYWYQQGPGQDPQFLISFYEKMQSDKGSIPDRFSAQQFSDYHSELNMSSLELGDSALYFCASSLGVRTGGIRNNEQFFGPGTRLTVL.